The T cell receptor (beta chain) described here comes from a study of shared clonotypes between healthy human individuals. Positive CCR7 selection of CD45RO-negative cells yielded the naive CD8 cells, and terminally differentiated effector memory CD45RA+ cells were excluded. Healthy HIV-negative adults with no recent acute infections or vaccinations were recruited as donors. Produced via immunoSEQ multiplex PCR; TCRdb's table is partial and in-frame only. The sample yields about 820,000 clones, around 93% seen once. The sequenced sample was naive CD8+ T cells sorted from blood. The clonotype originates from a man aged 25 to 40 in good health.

The CDR3 region is CASSLYGNYEQYF. In DNA, the CDR3 is TGTGCCAGCAGCTTATACGGGAACTACGAGCAGTACTTC. The chain employs TRBV7-9 and TRBJ2-7; possible D gene TRBD2, 5 bases. Looked up from germline, CDR1 is SEHNR and CDR2 is FQNEAQ (reference sequence). Trimming shortened V by 2 bases and J by 3 bases, and 8 bases separated the two germline ends. This CDR3 contains 13 residues.